This passage covers 5 T cell receptor beta chains from one sample sequenced in a study of T cell responses to AZD1222 COVID-19 vaccine. Assay: immunoSEQ multiplex PCR; the TCRdb copy retains only in-frame clones and omits some. Among around 130,000 clones listed, approximately 93% were seen once. This material consisted of peripheral blood, taken on day 0 of AZD1222 vaccination. These TCRs come from an adult in good health.

The rearrangement joins TRBV15 to TRBJ1-4, with 8 bases that match TRBD1. The V gene end was trimmed by 9 bases and the J gene end by 3 bases; junction bases not matched to a gene: 6. Germline V gene lookup returns CDR1 LNHNV and CDR2 YYDKDF (reference sequence). CDR3 length equals 14 residues. CDR3 sequence reads: CATSRDRPNEKLFF. The DNA for the CDR3 is TGTGCCACTTCAAGGGACAGGCCTAATGAAAAACTGTTTTTT.

In its sample, this clone was seen once. The rearrangement joins TRBV5-6 to TRBJ1-1; perhaps TRBD1 as D (5 bases). V was trimmed by 3 bases and J by 6 bases, leaving 15 bases between them. The CDR3 is 14 residues long. From germline, CDR1 is SGHDT and CDR2 YYEEEE. CDR3 protein: CASSSDLGGSEAFF. CDR3 coding DNA: TGTGCCAGCAGCTCCGACCTGGGGGGGTCTGAAGCTTTCTTT.

The chain is built from TRBV2 and TRBJ1-5; 8 positions match TRBD1. This CDR3 spans 15 amino acids. The ends lost 5 bases at V and 7 bases at J; junction bases unmatched: 10. Germline CDR1 SNHLY, CDR2 FYNNEI. In DNA, the CDR3 is TGTGCCAGCAGTTCCTTTCAGGGGGCATGGCAGCCCCAGCATTTT. Residues: CASSSFQGAWQPQHF.

This CDR3 is CASSLQGPGGEKLFF. The CDR3 DNA reads as TGTGCCAGCAGCTTACAGGGCCCGGGTGGTGAAAAACTGTTTTTT. The V gene is TRBV5-4, the J gene TRBJ1-4; D might be TRBD1 (6 bases). Trimming stripped 2 bases from V and 7 bases from J, with 15 bases between. The CDR3 sequence is 15 residues long. The germline CDR1 and CDR2 sequences are SGHNT and YYREEE (reference sequence).

The chain employs TRBV5-4 and TRBJ1-2; weak D call: TRBD1 (5 bases). Germline assignment: CDR1 SGHNT and CDR2 YYREEE (reference sequence). Trimming removed 0 bases from V and 5 bases from J, with 14 bases in between. There are 15 residues in the CDR3. The CDR3 loop is CASSLVAPTVYGYTF. CDR3 DNA: TGTGCCAGCAGCTTGGTAGCCCCGACAGTTTATGGCTACACCTTC.